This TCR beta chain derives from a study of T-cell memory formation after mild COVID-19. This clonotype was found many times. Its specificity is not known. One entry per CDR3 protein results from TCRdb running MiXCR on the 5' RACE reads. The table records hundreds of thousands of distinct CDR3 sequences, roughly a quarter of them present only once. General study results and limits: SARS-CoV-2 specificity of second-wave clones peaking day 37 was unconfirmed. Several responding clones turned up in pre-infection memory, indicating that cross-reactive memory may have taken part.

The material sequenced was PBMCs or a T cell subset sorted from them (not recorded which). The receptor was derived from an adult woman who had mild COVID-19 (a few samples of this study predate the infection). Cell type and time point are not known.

CDR3 loop: CASSESRRYGDEQYF. CDR3 bases: TGTGCCAGCAGTGAGTCCCGCAGGTACGGGGACGAGCAGTACTTC. This chain joins TRBV25-1 and TRBJ2-7; TRBD2 might be the D (5 bases). The germline CDR1 and CDR2 sequences are MGHDK and SYGVNS. CDR3 size: 15 residues. V gave up 3 bases and J gave up 5 bases, with 17 bases separating them.